These 11 T cell receptor beta chains were all obtained from the same sample, sequenced in a study of HIV-infected patients and healthy controls (dated by TCRdb to 2013 to 2016). Follow-up blood from HIV-infected patients was collected roughly three months, about 14 weeks, after antiretroviral therapy began. Whole blood was used without cell fractionation, so all unsorted peripheral T cells were reflected in the repertoire. Receptor libraries were prepared by 5' RACE. Sequencing was carried out with an Illumina MiSeq. SuperScript III was used to reverse transcribe 500 ng RNA with primers targeting the alpha and beta constant regions. Separate alpha and beta chain libraries were made by chain-specific third strand synthesis with multiplexing indices. The raw public data were reprocessed by TCRdb itself: fastp quality trimming at Q25, MiXCR clonotype calling, in-frame beta chains only. Rows with a matching CDR3 protein are joined into one entry that keeps the most common DNA and genes. This sample gives fewer than 6,500 distinct CDR3 sequences in total; 8.8% of them show up just once. The top ten hold around 30% of the sample.

The sequencing used blood, collected during antiretroviral therapy. The origin of the receptors is an adult with HIV infection.

At least ten counts were recorded for this clonotype. This chain links TRBV10-3 with TRBJ1-4; no reliable D call. Germline V lookup: CDR1 ENHRY, CDR2 SYGVKD. The V gene lost 0 bases and the J gene lost 7 bases, with 9 bases spanning the gap. This CDR3 contains 14 residues. The CDR3 reads CAISESSFGEKLFF. DNA of the CDR3: TGTGCCATCAGTGAGTCCAGTTTCGGTGAAAAACTGTTTTTT.

The chain is built from TRBV11-2 and TRBJ2-3; 10 bases are a match to TRBD1. The CDR3 covers 15 residues. J gave up 4 bases and V 5 bases, and 6 bases lay outside the gene matches. The germline V gene encodes CDR1 SGHAT and CDR2 FQNNGV. CDR3 amino acids: CASSPGTGVPDTQYF. The CDR3 coding sequence is TGTGCCAGCAGCCCCGGGACAGGGGTTCCAGATACGCAGTATTTT.

At least ten counts were recorded for this clonotype. This chain uses TRBV27 with TRBJ2-7, with 13 bases lining up with TRBD2. With 3 bases clipped from V and 3 bases from J, the junction kept 2 bases outside the gene matches. CDR3 length equals 15 residues. Per the germline V gene, CDR1 is MNHEY and CDR2 is SMNVEV (reference sequence). CDR3 nucleotide sequence: TGTGCCAGCAGTTTCGGGACTAGCGGGATCTACGAGCAGTACTTC. Encoded protein: CASSFGTSGIYEQYF.

This clonotype was detected only a few times. The chain carries TRBV6-6 and TRBJ2-7; either TRBD1 or TRBD2 may fit D (5 bases each). The CDR3 runs to 14 residues. With 5 bases removed from V and 5 bases from J, the gap between germline ends came to 16 bases. The germline V gene encodes CDR1 MNHNY and CDR2 SVGAGI (reference sequence). The CDR3 region has the DNA TGTGCCAGCAGTCCCCACCTCAGGGAGAACGAGCAGTACTTC. It codes for CASSPHLRENEQYF.

V and J are TRBV29-1 and TRBJ2-3, with D maybe TRBD2 (6 bases). Germline CDR1 is SQVTM and CDR2 is ANQGSEA. Trimming took off 4 bases at V and 2 bases at J, with 10 bases between the two ends. This CDR3 is built from 13 residues. The CDR3 protein is CSVGTGLTDTQYF. The CDR3 nucleotides read TGCAGCGTTGGGACGGGACTCACAGATACGCAGTATTTT.

At least ten counts were recorded for this clonotype. The chain links TRBV7-9 to TRBJ2-7, with 14 nucleotides matching TRBD2. From germline, CDR1 is SEHNR and CDR2 FQNEAQ (reference sequence). This CDR3 contains 16 residues. The trim removed 5 bases at V and 6 bases at J, leaving 9 bases unmatched. The CDR3, as DNA: TGTGCCAGCAGCGACGGACTAGCGGGAGGAGTCAGCGAGCAGTACTTC. It specifies CASSDGLAGGVSEQYF.

The chain links TRBV5-1 to TRBJ2-1; D possibly corresponds to TRBD2 (6 bases). V lost 2 bases and J 7 bases, leaving 22 bases between the germline ends. The CDR3 has 17 amino acids. Germline V lookup: CDR1 SGHRS, CDR2 YFSETQ. In DNA form, the CDR3 reads TGCGCCAGCAGCTTCTGGGGACTCGCGGAGAGGGGTAATGAGCAGTTCTTC. Protein: CASSFWGLAERGNEQFF.

This clonotype was counted at least ten times. The chain combines TRBV25-1 with TRBJ1-1; D is unclear. Germline V gene data show CDR1 as MGHDK and CDR2 as SYGVNS. The CDR3 sequence is 11 residues long. The V and J ends lost 8 bases and 5 bases respectively, with 9 bases between them. CDR3 in DNA: TGTGCCAGCGGAATCTTAACTGAAGCTTTCTTT. Translation gives CASGILTEAFF. Based on the CDR3 plus reference TRBV25-1 and TRBJ1-1, the full variable domain is EADIYQTPRYLVIGTGKKITLECSQTMGHDKMYWYQQDPGMELHLIHYSYGVNSTEKGDLSSESTVSRIRTEHFPLTLESARPSHTSQYLCASGILTEAFFGQGTRLTVV.

This clonotype is medium-sized. J is TRBJ2-1 and V is TRBV5-1, with TRBD2 matching 8 bases. With V trimmed by 3 bases and J by 8 bases, 10 bases remained unmatched. CDR3 length: 15 amino acids. CDR1 and CDR2 from the germline V gene are SGHRS and YFSETQ. The CDR3 nucleotides read TGCGCCAGCAGCTGGGACGGGAGGGCCTTCGATGAGCAGTTCTTC. Translation gives CASSWDGRAFDEQFF.

This clonotype was picked up many times. This chain uses TRBV7-8 with TRBJ2-1; D is possibly TRBD2 (6 bases). Trimming shortened V by 7 bases and J by 9 bases, and 22 bases separated the two germline ends. The CDR3 is 15 residues long. Germline CDR1 is SGHVS and CDR2 is FQNEAQ. CDR3 protein: CASTQGRAGFTEQFF. In nucleotides, the CDR3 is TGTGCCAGCACGCAGGGACGCGCGGGGTTCACTGAGCAGTTCTTC.

In this sample, this clonotype turned up many times. This rearrangement joins TRBV20-1 to TRBJ2-1; 8 nucleotides agree with TRBD2. V trimming: 5 bases; J trimming: 3 bases; junction bases outside the gene matches: 3. The germline V gene encodes CDR1 DFQATT and CDR2 SNEGSKA (reference sequence). CDR3 size: 13 residues. This chain's CDR3 is CSAPAGVYNEQFF. The CDR3 DNA is TGCAGTGCTCCAGCGGGAGTCTACAATGAGCAGTTCTTC.